Each of the 31 T cell receptor beta chains below was sequenced from the same sample in a study of long-term antiretroviral therapy in people with HIV. The assay used was immunoSEQ (version v3.0), run at survey level. Some clones are missing from TCRdb's copy, which holds only in-frame ones; the method was immunoSEQ multiplex PCR. The sample records about 20,000 clones, approximately 80% being singletons. Sequencing used unsorted PBMCs, obtained 1.2 years after starting antiretroviral therapy. Receptors originate from a woman between 40 and 50 years old with HIV.

This rearrangement joins TRBV10-3 to TRBJ2-3; D is perhaps TRBD1 (6 bases). The CDR3 totals 12 residues. The ends were cut back, 7 bases at V and 4 bases at J, with 9 bases in the middle. Germline V lookup: CDR1 ENHRY, CDR2 SYGVKD. This CDR3 reads CAIKGDPDTQYF. CDR3 bases: TGTGCCATCAAGGGGGATCCAGATACGCAGTATTTT.

The chain carries TRBV5-4 and TRBJ1-1; D possibly corresponds to TRBD1 (5 bases). V lost 3 bases and J 2 bases, leaving 11 bases between the germline ends. The CDR3 extends over 14 amino acids. Germline-derived CDR1 and CDR2 are SGHNT and YYREEE (reference sequence). CDR3 sequence: CASSWRGSNTEAFF. The CDR3 region has the DNA TGTGCCAGCAGCTGGAGGGGAAGCAACACTGAAGCTTTCTTT. The full variable domain, in which reference TRBV5-4 and TRBJ1-1 provide the parts outside the CDR3, is ETGVTQSPTHLIKTRGQQVTLRCSSQSGHNTVSWYQQALGQGPQFIFQYYREEENGRGNFPPRFSGLQFPNYSSELNVNALELDDSALYLCASSWRGSNTEAFFGQGTRLTVV.

This clone was seen only once. The rearrangement links TRBV6-5 to TRBJ2-5; 7 bases line up with TRBD1. Germline lookup yields CDR1 MNHEY and CDR2 SVGAGI. This CDR3 comprises 14 residues. V shed 6 bases, J shed 1 base, and the junction held 5 bases outside the gene matches. The CDR3 DNA reads as TGTGCCAGCAGGGACGACAGGGTCCAAGAGACCCAGTACTTC. The encoded protein is CASRDDRVQETQYF.

The CDR3 nucleotides read TGTGCCAGCAGCTTGGAGAGGACAGGGCAATATTATGGCTACACCTTC. Translating it yields CASSLERTGQYYGYTF. The chain is built from TRBV5-5 and TRBJ1-2, with TRBD1 identical over 8 bases. The germline V gene encodes CDR1 SGHKS and CDR2 YYEKEE (reference sequence). Trimming cost V 0 bases and J 5 bases; bases outside gene matches: 9. The CDR3 has 16 residues. Using reference TRBV5-5 and TRBJ1-2 for the parts outside the CDR3, the full variable domain is DAGVTQSPTHLIKTRGQQVTLRCSPISGHKSVSWYQQVLGQGPQFIFQYYEKEERGRGNFPDRFSARQFPNYSSELNVNALLLGDSALYLCASSLERTGQYYGYTFGSGTRLTVV.

The V gene is TRBV25-1, the J gene TRBJ1-2; D is uncertain. There are 15 residues in the CDR3. CDR1 and CDR2 (germline): MGHDK, SYGVNS. Trimming pared 1 base from V and 0 bases from J, leaving 9 bases between. Written as DNA, the CDR3 is TGTGCCAGCAGTGAATGGGGAGTAACTAACTATGGCTACACCTTC. The encoded protein is CASSEWGVTNYGYTF.

This chain joins TRBV23-1 and TRBJ2-1; D is uncertain. TRBV23-1 is flagged as an ORF with uncertain function. The V and J ends lost 4 bases and 5 bases respectively, with 12 bases between them. The CDR3 is made up of 14 amino acids. The CDR3 loop reads CASSPPKKDNEQFF. CDR3 DNA sequence: TGCGCCAGCAGTCCCCCTAAGAAAGACAATGAGCAGTTCTTC.

The rearrangement links TRBV28 to TRBJ1-2; D is undetermined. The CDR3 runs to 16 residues. Germline CDR1 reads MDHEN; CDR2 reads SYDVKM. Between the trimmed V and J ends, which lost 3 bases and 1 base, there was a span of 15 bases. The CDR3 region has the DNA TGTGCCAGCAGTTTTATCAGTTCGGAGGTTAACTATGGCTACACCTTC. Translated, it gives CASSFISSEVNYGYTF.

The chain uses TRBV7-2 and TRBJ2-7; unclear D gene. This CDR3 is built from 12 residues. Trimming pared 1 base from V and 5 bases from J, leaving 6 bases between. Germline V gene lookup returns CDR1 SGHTA and CDR2 FQGNSA. The CDR3 sequence is CASSLDGHEQYF. The CDR3 bases are TGTGCCAGCAGCTTAGATGGCCACGAGCAGTACTTC.

V usage is TRBV19 and J usage is TRBJ1-1, with 9 bases that match TRBD1. The CDR3 has 12 residues. Germline CDR1 reads LNHDA; CDR2 reads SQIVND (reference sequence). V trimming: 4 bases; J trimming: 11 bases; junction bases outside the gene matches: 5. The CDR3 DNA reads TGTGCCAGTAGTAATACAGGGGGCTATGCTTTCTTT. It translates to CASSNTGGYAFF. Based on the CDR3 plus reference TRBV19 and TRBJ1-1, the full variable domain is DGGITQSPKYLFRKEGQNVTLSCEQNLNHDAMYWYRQDPGQGLRLIYYSQIVNDFQKGDIAEGYSVSREKKESFPLTVTSAQKNPTAFYLCASSNTGGYAFFGQGTRLTVV.

The genes are TRBV5-1 and TRBJ2-7, with D possibly matching TRBD1 (6 bases). Germline V gene sequence: CDR1 SGHRS, CDR2 YFSETQ. The CDR3 is 13 amino acids. Deletions cut 2 bases from V and 3 bases from J, with 9 bases between. CDR3 in amino acids: CASSFSRGYEQYF. DNA of the CDR3: TGCGCCAGCAGCTTCTCCAGGGGCTACGAGCAGTACTTC.

This chain links TRBV5-6 with TRBJ2-5; TRBD2 matches at 11 bases. J was trimmed by 4 bases and V by 4 bases; bases with no gene match: 15. The germline CDR1 and CDR2 sequences are SGHDT and YYEEEE. This CDR3 region has 18 residues. CDR3: CASSLVRLAGRGGETQYF. CDR3 DNA sequence: TGTGCCAGCAGCCTTGTCAGACTAGCGGGGAGGGGAGGAGAGACCCAGTACTTC.

This CDR3 reads CASSLGPAGGNTIYF. The CDR3, as DNA: TGCGCCAGCAGCTTGGGACCTGCGGGTGGAAACACCATATATTTT. V is TRBV5-1 and J is TRBJ1-3; D gene unclear. This CDR3 has 15 amino acids. Trimming cost V 0 bases and J 3 bases, with 10 bases left between them. Germline V CDR1 and CDR2: SGHRS, YFSETQ.

This clone was found once. This chain uses TRBV6-5 with TRBJ1-5; no firm D call. Per the germline V gene, CDR1 is MNHEY and CDR2 is SVGAGI. The germline V and J ends were trimmed by 2 bases and 6 bases, with 11 bases remaining between them. This CDR3 is built from 14 residues. The CDR3 nucleotides read TGTGCCAGCAGTTACAGTAGTTTCCTTCAGCCCCAGCATTTT. Translated, it gives CASSYSSFLQPQHF.

This clone was observed a single time. This chain uses TRBV11-2 with TRBJ1-2; D may be TRBD1 (6 bases). Germline CDR1 is SGHAT and CDR2 is FQNNGV. The CDR3 length is 16 residues. The germline V and J ends were trimmed by 7 bases and 8 bases, with 26 bases remaining between them. The DNA for the CDR3 is TGTGCCAGCATCCCCACCGGGACAACCTCACCTTTCGGCTACACCTTC. As protein: CASIPTGTTSPFGYTF.

CDR3 amino acids: CASSLGLLSYEQYF. The CDR3 nucleotides read TGTGCCAGCAGTTTGGGGCTCCTCTCCTACGAGCAGTACTTC. The rearrangement joins TRBV28 to TRBJ2-7, with D possibly TRBD1 on 5 matching bases. The CDR3 sequence is 14 residues long. Germline V gene data show CDR1 as MDHEN and CDR2 as SYDVKM. Trimming took 3 bases from V and 0 from J, leaving 9 bases between them. Filled out from reference TRBV28 and TRBJ2-7, the complete variable domain reads DVKVTQSSRYLVKRTGEKVFLECVQDMDHENMFWYRQDPGLGLRLIYFSYDVKMKEKGDIPEGYSVSREKKERFSLILESASTNQTSMYLCASSLGLLSYEQYFGPGTRLTVT.

CDR3 amino acids: CASSLSRGSSYEQYF. The CDR3 bases are TGTGCCAGCAGCTTAAGCAGGGGGAGCTCCTACGAGCAGTACTTC. The chain joins TRBV7-2 to TRBJ2-7, with 7 positions matching TRBD1. V dropped 2 bases and J dropped 0; count of bases not matched to a gene: 4. The germline gives CDR1 SGHTA, CDR2 FQGNSA. The CDR3 is 15 amino acids.

The rearrangement joins TRBV28 to TRBJ1-2; possibly TRBD1 for D (5 bases). This CDR3 comprises 14 residues. Germline V gene data show CDR1 as MDHEN and CDR2 as SYDVKM. The V and J ends lost 0 bases and 10 bases respectively, with 15 bases between them. The CDR3 region is CASSLWGTQGDYTF. The CDR3 DNA follows: TGTGCCAGCAGTTTATGGGGGACTCAGGGTGACTACACCTTC.

The chain recombines TRBV6-1 with TRBJ1-2; 8 positions match TRBD1. The length of the CDR3 is 13 residues. Trimming cost V 7 bases and J 6 bases; bases outside gene matches: 7. The germline V gene encodes CDR1 MNHNS and CDR2 SASEGT. The CDR3 region has the DNA TGTGCCAGCATCCTCGGACAGGGACATGGCTACACCTTC. This translates into CASILGQGHGYTF.

In this sample, this clone turned up once. This chain uses TRBV5-1 with TRBJ2-3; the D call may be TRBD1 or TRBD2 (6 bases each). Germline V gene data show CDR1 as SGHRS and CDR2 as YFSETQ. Trimming cost V 3 bases and J 3 bases, with 14 bases left between them. The CDR3 totals 15 residues. CDR3 loop: CASSWEGGRTDTQYF. The CDR3 DNA reads TGCGCCAGCAGCTGGGAAGGGGGGCGGACAGATACGCAGTATTTT. Complete variable domain (other parts from reference TRBV5-1 and TRBJ2-3): KAGVTQTPRYLIKTRGQQVTLSCSPISGHRSVSWYQQTPGQGLQFLFEYFSETQRNKGNFPGRFSGRQFSNSRSEMNVSTLELGDSALYLCASSWEGGRTDTQYFGPGTRLTVL.

The chain joins TRBV15 to TRBJ1-5; D gene uncertain. Germline V CDR1 and CDR2: LNHNV, YYDKDF (reference sequence). CDR3 length: 14 amino acids. The ends were cut back, 3 bases at V and 3 bases at J, with 9 bases in the middle. The chain's CDR3 is CATSRDLLNQPQHF. CDR3 DNA sequence: TGTGCCACCAGCAGGGACTTGCTCAATCAGCCCCAGCATTTT.

V and J are TRBV6-6 and TRBJ1-2; possible D gene TRBD1, 5 bases. CDR1 and CDR2 (germline): MNHNY, SVGAGI (reference sequence). V was shortened by 6 bases and J by 5 bases, with 13 bases between the two germline ends. The CDR3 spans 13 residues. In DNA, the CDR3 is TGTGCCAGCAGGGACAACCAGCAATATGGCTACACCTTC. It yields the protein CASRDNQQYGYTF.

In nucleotides, the CDR3 is TGTGCCAGCAGCTTAGGACCGAGCTCCTACAATGAGCAGTTCTTC. It specifies CASSLGPSSYNEQFF. The chain carries TRBV7-9 and TRBJ2-1, with D hard to call. The length of the CDR3 is 15 residues. V was trimmed by 1 base and J by 0 bases, leaving 7 bases between them. From germline, CDR1 is SEHNR and CDR2 FQNEAQ (reference sequence).

This clone has only one observation. This rearrangement joins TRBV4-1 to TRBJ2-7; no definite D call. The V and J ends lost 0 bases and 3 bases respectively, with 12 bases between them. Germline V CDR1 and CDR2: MGHRA, YSYEKL. CDR3 length: 15 amino acids. Here the CDR3 DNA reads TGCGCCAGCAGCCAAGATCGCGGAGCCATCTACGAGCAGTACTTC. Translated, it gives CASSQDRGAIYEQYF.

V usage is TRBV18 and J usage is TRBJ1-1; maybe TRBD1 (6 bases). Trimming removed 5 bases from V and 2 bases from J, with 12 bases in between. There are 14 residues in the CDR3. The germline CDR1 and CDR2 sequences are KGHSH and LQKENI. CDR3 sequence reads: CASSSETGNTEAFF. The CDR3 coding sequence is TGTGCCAGCTCATCGGAGACAGGAAACACTGAAGCTTTCTTT.

This sequence joins TRBV10-3 and TRBJ2-1, with D possibly matching TRBD1 (6 bases). CDR1 and CDR2 from the germline V gene are ENHRY and SYGVKD. The V end was cut by 2 bases, the J end by 3 bases, with 14 bases between. The CDR3 totals 16 residues. CDR3 DNA sequence: TGTGCCATCAGTGAGGAGGGGGACGCGCGCTACAATGAGCAGTTCTTC. Translated: CAISEEGDARYNEQFF.

This clone was picked up one time. This chain joins TRBV27 and TRBJ1-1; the match to TRBD1 covers 10 bases. This CDR3 spans 15 amino acids. Germline trimming cut 5 bases from V and 0 bases from J; bases unmatched to any gene: 3. Germline assignment: CDR1 MNHEY and CDR2 SMNVEV (reference sequence). CDR3: CASSRTGGLNTEAFF. The CDR3 bases are TGTGCCAGCAGTCGGACAGGGGGTTTGAACACTGAAGCTTTCTTT.

This chain uses TRBV5-1 with TRBJ2-1, with D unresolved. The CDR3 length is 16 residues. Trimming took off 0 bases at V and 4 bases at J, with 14 bases between the two ends. Germline values: CDR1 SGHRS, CDR2 YFSETQ. The CDR3 sequence: CASSLDHVQKYNEQFF. The CDR3 bases are TGCGCCAGCAGCTTGGATCACGTACAGAAATACAATGAGCAGTTCTTC.

Comments on this clone: The sample holds other DNA sequences that translate to the same CDR3. The J gene is TRBJ1-1, the V gene TRBV6-6, with a weak D call TRBD1 (5 bases). CDR3 length: 13 amino acids. The germline V gene has CDR1 MNHNY and CDR2 SVGAGI (reference sequence). Trimming pared 3 bases from V and 8 bases from J, leaving 13 bases between. This CDR3 is CASSYVQGAEAFF. The CDR3 DNA reads TGTGCCAGCAGTTATGTCCAGGGCGCCGAAGCTTTCTTT.

The gene calls are TRBV18 and TRBJ1-1; D perhaps matches TRBD1 (6 bases). Trimming took off 3 bases at V and 1 base at J, with 9 bases between the two ends. The CDR3 has 14 residues. Germline-derived CDR1 and CDR2 are KGHSH and LQKENI. In DNA form, the CDR3 reads TGTGCCAGCTCACCTCGGACAGAGAACACTGAAGCTTTCTTT. Translating it yields CASSPRTENTEAFF.

A single count supports this clone. The chain combines TRBV7-9 with TRBJ2-3; no reliable D call. Germline V gives CDR1 SEHNR, CDR2 FQNEAQ (reference sequence). V was shortened by 0 bases and J by 5 bases, with 9 bases between the two germline ends. The CDR3 is 14 amino acids. The CDR3 coding sequence is TGTGCCAGCAGCTTAGCTGAGTTTGTAGATACGCAGTATTTT. Protein sequence: CASSLAEFVDTQYF.

The chain links TRBV6-6 to TRBJ1-5; maybe TRBD1 (5 bases). CDR3 size: 12 residues. The V end was cut by 6 bases, the J end by 3 bases, with 6 bases between. In germline, CDR1 is MNHNY, CDR2 SVGAGI (reference sequence). CDR3 in amino acids: CASSRDNQPQHF. The CDR3 DNA is TGTGCCAGCAGCAGGGACAATCAGCCCCAGCATTTT.